The 17 T cell receptor beta chains below come from one sample, sequenced in a study of T cell repertoires in cytomegalovirus infection. For these TCRs, the target antigens are not known. TCRdb reprocessed the reads with MiXCR, giving one entry per CDR3 protein. The sample has approximately 110,000 distinct CDR3 sequences; approximately 45% are singletons. The sequences come from CD8+ T cells from cultured PBMCs, collected from culture after CMV antigen stimulation. These receptors came from a human donor in good health (CMV status not recorded). Some clones in this sample may be carry-over from other donors' samples.

In its sample, this clonotype was seen many times. This chain connects TRBV7-2 to TRBJ1-2; 7 nucleotides align to TRBD1. The germline CDR1 and CDR2 sequences are SGHTA and FQGNSA. J gave up 5 bases and V 5 bases, and 14 bases lay outside the gene matches. CDR3 size: 16 residues. This CDR3 is CASSEDVAGGRYGYTF. The CDR3 DNA follows: TGTGCCAGCAGCGAGGATGTAGCAGGGGGACGGTATGGCTACACCTTC.

There are many counts of this clonotype. This chain uses TRBV7-2 with TRBJ2-1; TRBD2 agrees at 11 bases. The junction had 6 bases not matched to a gene; V was cut back by 4 bases and J by 1 base. The CDR3 consists of 17 residues. The germline V gene has CDR1 SGHTA and CDR2 FQGNSA. CDR3 DNA: TGTGCCAGCAGCTCGATTAGCGGGGGGGCATCCTACAATGAGCAGTTCTTC. Translation gives CASSSISGGASYNEQFF.

The chain has TRBV7-2 and TRBJ2-7; maybe TRBD2 (7 bases). Germline V lookup: CDR1 SGHTA, CDR2 FQGNSA. The CDR3 spans 16 residues. V lost 1 base and J 1 base, leaving 14 bases between the germline ends. For the CDR3, the DNA is TGTGCCAGCAGCTTAGAGGGGGGGTTCCTTTCCTACGAGCAGTACTTC. It yields the protein CASSLEGGFLSYEQYF.

V gene TRBV24-1 combines with J gene TRBJ2-3; 12 bases match TRBD2. The ends lost 0 bases at V and 2 bases at J; junction bases unmatched: 2. The CDR3 sequence is 17 residues long. In germline, CDR1 is KGHDR, CDR2 SFDVKD. CDR3 nucleotide sequence: TGTGCCACCAGTGATTTGGGACTAGCGGGGACCACAGATACGCAGTATTTT. Translation: CATSDLGLAGTTDTQYF.

The chain recombines TRBV7-2 with TRBJ2-5; no reliable D call. The CDR3 has 16 residues. Looked up from germline, CDR1 is SGHTA and CDR2 is FQGNSA. Deletions cut 5 bases from V and 5 bases from J, with 21 bases between. The CDR3 here is CASSTDGRIGWETQYF. The CDR3, as DNA: TGTGCCAGCAGCACCGACGGTCGTATAGGGTGGGAGACCCAGTACTTC. The full variable domain, rest sourced from reference TRBV7-2 and TRBJ2-5, is GAGVSQSPSNKVTEKGKDVELRCDPISGHTALYWYRQSLGQGLEFLIYFQGNSAPDKSGLPSDRFSAERTGGSVSTLTIQRTQQEDSAVYLCASSTDGRIGWETQYFGPGTRLLVL.

The chain has TRBV4-1 and TRBJ2-1; no clear D gene. CDR1 and CDR2 from the germline V gene are MGHRA and YSYEKL. The CDR3 has 13 residues. With 4 bases removed from V and 5 bases from J, the gap between germline ends came to 9 bases. The CDR3 spells CASSPPENNEQFF. For the CDR3, the DNA is TGCGCCAGCAGCCCCCCGGAGAACAATGAGCAGTTCTTC.

V and J are TRBV4-1 and TRBJ2-1; 10 bases are shared with TRBD2. The CDR3 length is 15 residues. V lost 4 bases, J lost 5 bases, and 5 bases stayed unmatched. Germline V lookup: CDR1 MGHRA, CDR2 YSYEKL. The DNA for the CDR3 is TGCGCCAGCAGCCCCCTAGCGGGGGTTCACAATGAGCAGTTCTTC. Translating it yields CASSPLAGVHNEQFF.

The CDR3 here is CASGSSGNTIYF. In nucleotides, the CDR3 is TGTGCCAGCGGAAGTAGTGGAAACACCATATATTTT. The chain couples TRBV12-3 or TRBV12-4 to TRBJ1-3; D is ambiguous. Trimming stripped 8 bases from V and 3 bases from J, with 8 bases between. This CDR3 comprises 12 residues.

V usage is TRBV5-1 and J usage is TRBJ1-1; perhaps TRBD1 as D (6 bases). Trimming cost V 4 bases and J 3 bases, with 16 bases left between them. The CDR3 sequence is 15 residues long. CDR1 and CDR2 (germline): SGHRS, YFSETQ. CDR3 region: CASSHVQGRDTEAFF. For the CDR3, the DNA is TGCGCCAGCAGCCACGTACAGGGACGGGACACTGAAGCTTTCTTT.

The rearrangement joins TRBV12-3 or TRBV12-4 to TRBJ1-5; 11 bases are shared with TRBD1. V shed 5 bases, J shed 4 bases, and the junction held 7 bases outside the gene matches. This CDR3 comprises 16 residues. CDR3 region: CASSHGQGANNQPQHF. The CDR3 nucleotides are TGTGCCAGCAGTCACGGACAGGGGGCGAATAATCAGCCCCAGCATTTT.

With regard to this clonotype: A clone one base away is much larger, so this may be a read error. This chain connects TRBV6-2 or TRBV6-3 to TRBJ1-1; D unresolved. In germline, CDR1 is MNHEY, CDR2 SVGEGT. This CDR3 comprises 11 residues. Trimming shortened V by 8 bases and J by 7 bases, and 11 bases separated the two germline ends. The CDR3 loop is CASATRYEAFF. CDR3 in DNA: TGTGCCAGCGCTACAAGGTATGAAGCTTTCTTT.

Many counts were recorded for this clonotype. This sequence joins TRBV11-2 and TRBJ2-7; the D gene is possibly TRBD2 (6 bases). Germline CDR1 is SGHAT and CDR2 is FQNNGV. The CDR3 has 14 residues. V was trimmed by 5 bases and J by 2 bases, leaving 13 bases between them. For the CDR3, the DNA is TGTGCCAGCAGCCCCGGGGGTTCTCCCTACGAGCAGTACTTC. Translating it yields CASSPGGSPYEQYF.

This clonotype was seen more than once but under ten times. This chain links TRBV14 with TRBJ1-2; maybe TRBD1 (5 bases). The CDR3 covers 13 residues. Germline CDR1 and CDR2: SGHDN and FVKESK. Trimming cost V 4 bases and J 4 bases, with 10 bases left between them. The CDR3 nucleotides read TGTGCCAGCAGCCTCAGGGCTGGCTATGGCTACACCTTC. Translated, it gives CASSLRAGYGYTF.

This chain connects TRBV19 to TRBJ1-1, with D unclear. The V end was cut by 3 bases, the J end by 2 bases, with 13 bases between. The CDR3 has 15 amino acids. CDR1 is LNHDA and CDR2 is SQIVND in the germline V gene (reference sequence). In DNA, the CDR3 is TGTGCCAGTAGTATTGGCACAATGTTAAACACTGAAGCTTTCTTT. Protein sequence: CASSIGTMLNTEAFF. Drawing the rest from reference TRBV19 and TRBJ1-1, the complete variable domain is DGGITQSPKYLFRKEGQNVTLSCEQNLNHDAMYWYRQDPGQGLRLIYYSQIVNDFQKGDIAEGYSVSREKKESFPLTVTSAQKNPTAFYLCASSIGTMLNTEAFFGQGTRLTVV.

This clonotype was seen a handful of times. V gene TRBV20-1 combines with J gene TRBJ2-7; D not certain. CDR1 is DFQATT, CDR2 SNEGSKA, per germline (reference sequence). The germline V and J ends were trimmed by 4 bases and 2 bases, with 12 bases remaining between them. CDR3 length: 13 residues. CDR3 DNA: TGCAGTGCTACCCCGAACACGGCCTACGAGCAGTACTTC. It yields the protein CSATPNTAYEQYF.

The genes are TRBV5-4 and TRBJ1-2; 7 bases line up with TRBD1. The CDR3 length is 12 residues. From germline, CDR1 is SGHNT and CDR2 YYREEE (reference sequence). J was trimmed by 14 bases and V by 3 bases; bases with no gene match: 10. The CDR3 sequence is CASSYGTEGETF. The DNA of the CDR3 is TGTGCCAGCAGCTACGGGACAGAGGGCGAAACCTTC.

The table lists this clonotype with a few counts. V usage is TRBV5-6 and J usage is TRBJ2-7, with TRBD1 as a possible D gene (5 bases). In germline, CDR1 is SGHDT, CDR2 YYEEEE. The CDR3 has 15 amino acids. V was clipped by 0 bases and J by 3 bases, with 13 bases between them. This CDR3 is CASSLGRGYVYEQYF. The CDR3 nucleotides are TGTGCCAGCAGCTTGGGAAGGGGTTATGTCTACGAGCAGTACTTC.